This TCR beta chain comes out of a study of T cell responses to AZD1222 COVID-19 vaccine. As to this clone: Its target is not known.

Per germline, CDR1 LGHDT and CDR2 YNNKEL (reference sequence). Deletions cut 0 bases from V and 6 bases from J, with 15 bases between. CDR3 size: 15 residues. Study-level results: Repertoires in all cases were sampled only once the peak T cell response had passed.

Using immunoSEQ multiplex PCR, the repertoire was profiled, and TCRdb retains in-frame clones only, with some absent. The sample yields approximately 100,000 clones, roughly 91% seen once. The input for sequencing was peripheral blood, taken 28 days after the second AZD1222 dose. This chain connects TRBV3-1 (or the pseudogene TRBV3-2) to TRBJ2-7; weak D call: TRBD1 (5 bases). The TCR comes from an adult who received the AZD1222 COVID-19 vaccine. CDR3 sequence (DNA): TGTGCCAGCAGCCAAGATCAGGGTGGGTCGGGCGAGCAGTACTTC. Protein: CASSQDQGGSGEQYF.